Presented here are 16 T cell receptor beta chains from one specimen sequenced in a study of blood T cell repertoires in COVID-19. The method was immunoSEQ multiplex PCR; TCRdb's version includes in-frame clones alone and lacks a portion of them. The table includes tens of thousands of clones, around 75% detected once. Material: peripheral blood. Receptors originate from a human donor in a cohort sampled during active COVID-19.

As DNA, the CDR3 is TGTGCCAGCAGCTCCTCCCTGGCGGGAGGGCCCAGCACCGGGGAGCTGTTTTTT. Translation gives CASSSSLAGGPSTGELFF. V is TRBV7-3 and J is TRBJ2-2; 9 positions agree with TRBD2. The CDR3 runs to 18 residues. V lost 4 bases, J lost 4 bases, and 13 bases stayed unmatched. Germline V gene data show CDR1 as SGHTA and CDR2 as FQGTGA.

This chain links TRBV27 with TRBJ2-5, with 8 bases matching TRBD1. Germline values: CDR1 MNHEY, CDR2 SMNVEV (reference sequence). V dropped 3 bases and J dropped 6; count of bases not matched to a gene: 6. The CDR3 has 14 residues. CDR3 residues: CASSFVTGVQTQYF. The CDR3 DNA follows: TGTGCCAGCAGTTTTGTGACAGGGGTACAGACCCAGTACTTC.

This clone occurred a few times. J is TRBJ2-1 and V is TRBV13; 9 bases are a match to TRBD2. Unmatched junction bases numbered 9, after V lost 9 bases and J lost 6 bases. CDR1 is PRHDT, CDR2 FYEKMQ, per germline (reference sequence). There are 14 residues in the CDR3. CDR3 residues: CASLLAGVFNEQFF. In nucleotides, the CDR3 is TGTGCCAGTTTATTAGCGGGGGTTTTCAATGAGCAGTTCTTC.

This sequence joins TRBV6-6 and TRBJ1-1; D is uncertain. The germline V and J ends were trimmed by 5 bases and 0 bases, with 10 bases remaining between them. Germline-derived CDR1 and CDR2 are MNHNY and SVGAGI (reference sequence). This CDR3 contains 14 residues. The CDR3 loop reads CASSQTSMNTEAFF. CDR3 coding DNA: TGTGCCAGCAGTCAAACAAGTATGAACACTGAAGCTTTCTTT.

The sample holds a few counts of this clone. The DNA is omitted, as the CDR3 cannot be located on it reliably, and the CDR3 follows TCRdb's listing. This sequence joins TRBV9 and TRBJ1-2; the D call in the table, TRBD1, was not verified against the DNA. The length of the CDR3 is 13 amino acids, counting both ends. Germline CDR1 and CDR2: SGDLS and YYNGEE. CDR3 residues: CASSVATGTGFDF.

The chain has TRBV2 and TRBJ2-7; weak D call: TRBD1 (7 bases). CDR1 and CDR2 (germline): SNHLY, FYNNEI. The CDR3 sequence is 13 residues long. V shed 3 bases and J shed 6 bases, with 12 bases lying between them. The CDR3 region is CASSEWRGREQYF. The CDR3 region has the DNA TGTGCCAGCAGTGAGTGGAGGGGGCGCGAGCAGTACTTC.

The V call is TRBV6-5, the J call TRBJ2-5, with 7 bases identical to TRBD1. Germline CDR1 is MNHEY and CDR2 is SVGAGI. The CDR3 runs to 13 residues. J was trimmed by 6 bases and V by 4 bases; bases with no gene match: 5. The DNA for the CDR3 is TGTGCCAGCAGTTCATACAGGGGACAGACCCAGTACTTC. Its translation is CASSSYRGQTQYF.

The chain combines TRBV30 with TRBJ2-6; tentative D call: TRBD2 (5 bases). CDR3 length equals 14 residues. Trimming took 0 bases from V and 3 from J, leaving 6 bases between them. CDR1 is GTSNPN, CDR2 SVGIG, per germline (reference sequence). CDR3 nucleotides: TGTGCCTGGAGTGTACTAGGTGGGGCCAACGTCCTGACTTTC. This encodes CAWSVLGGANVLTF.

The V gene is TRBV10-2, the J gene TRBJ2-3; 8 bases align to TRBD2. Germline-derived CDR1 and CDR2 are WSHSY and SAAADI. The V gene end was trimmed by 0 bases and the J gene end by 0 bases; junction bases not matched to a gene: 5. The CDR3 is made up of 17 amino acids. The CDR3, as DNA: TGCGCCAGCAGTGAGTCGATACGGGGGGGTAGCACAGATACGCAGTATTTT. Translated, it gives CASSESIRGGSTDTQYF.

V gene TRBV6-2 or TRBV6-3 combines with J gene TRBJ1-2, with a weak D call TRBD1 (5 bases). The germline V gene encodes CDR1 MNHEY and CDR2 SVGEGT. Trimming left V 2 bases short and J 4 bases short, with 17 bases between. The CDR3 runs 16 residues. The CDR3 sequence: CASSYLSGRAGYGYTF. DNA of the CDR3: TGTGCCAGCAGTTACCTCTCGGGCAGGGCTGGCTATGGCTACACCTTC.

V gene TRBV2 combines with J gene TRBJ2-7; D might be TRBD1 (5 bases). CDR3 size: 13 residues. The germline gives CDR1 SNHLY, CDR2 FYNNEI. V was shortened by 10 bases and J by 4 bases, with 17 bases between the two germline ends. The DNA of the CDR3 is TGTGCCACAAACGAAGGAACAGGTTACGAGCAGTACTTC. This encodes CATNEGTGYEQYF.

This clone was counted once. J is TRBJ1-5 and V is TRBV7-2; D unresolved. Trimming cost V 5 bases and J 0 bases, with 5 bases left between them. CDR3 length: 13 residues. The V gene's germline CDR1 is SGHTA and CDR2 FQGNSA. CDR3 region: CASSEGSNQPQHF. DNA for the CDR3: TGTGCCAGCAGCGAGGGTAGCAATCAGCCCCAGCATTTT.

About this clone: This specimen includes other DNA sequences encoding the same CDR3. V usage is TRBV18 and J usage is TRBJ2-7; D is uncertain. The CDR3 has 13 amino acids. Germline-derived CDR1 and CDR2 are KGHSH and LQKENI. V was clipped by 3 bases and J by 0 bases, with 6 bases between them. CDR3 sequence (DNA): TGTGCCAGCTCACCCCCCAGCTCCTACGAGCAGTACTTC. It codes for CASSPPSSYEQYF.

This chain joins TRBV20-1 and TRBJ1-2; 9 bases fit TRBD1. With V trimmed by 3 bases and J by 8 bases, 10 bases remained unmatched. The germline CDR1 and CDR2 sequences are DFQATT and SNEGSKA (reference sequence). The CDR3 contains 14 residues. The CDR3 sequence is CSASITGGLRGYTF. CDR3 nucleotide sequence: TGCAGTGCTAGTATCACAGGGGGCCTGCGGGGCTACACCTTC.

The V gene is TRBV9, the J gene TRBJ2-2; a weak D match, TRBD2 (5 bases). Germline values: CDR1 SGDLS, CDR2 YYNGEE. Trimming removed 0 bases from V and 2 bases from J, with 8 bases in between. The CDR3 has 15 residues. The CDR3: CASSVVSGNTGELFF. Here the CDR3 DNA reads TGTGCCAGCAGCGTAGTCTCGGGAAACACCGGGGAGCTGTTTTTT.

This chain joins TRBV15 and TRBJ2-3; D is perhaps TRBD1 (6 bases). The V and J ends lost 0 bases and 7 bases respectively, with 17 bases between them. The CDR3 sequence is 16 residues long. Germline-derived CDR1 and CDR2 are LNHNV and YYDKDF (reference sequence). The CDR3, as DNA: TGTGCCACCAGCAGAGATTTGGACAGCGGAGCGAATACGCAGTATTTT. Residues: CATSRDLDSGANTQYF. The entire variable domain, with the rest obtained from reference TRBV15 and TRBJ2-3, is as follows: DAMVIQNPRYQVTQFGKPVTLSCSQTLNHNVMYWYQQKSSQAPKLLFHYYDKDFNNEADTPDNFQSRRPNTSFCFLDIRSPGLGDTAMYLCATSRDLDSGANTQYFGPGTRLTVL.